This TCR beta chain was documented in a study of T cell responses to AZD1222 COVID-19 vaccine. Study as a whole: Second-dose schedules of about 4 or about 12 weeks were combined. Study outcomes and limitations: Baseline serostatus was positive in only 5 to 7 AZD1222 recipients.

Sequencing used immunoSEQ multiplex PCR; TCRdb keeps in-frame clones, though not all of them. Among over 150,000 clones, about 92% were seen once, and the ten largest hold 8.5% to 12%. Points on this clone: The antigen is undetermined.

The CDR3 totals 14 residues. The V and J ends lost 4 bases and 3 bases respectively, with 12 bases between them. Germline V gives CDR1 SGHTA, CDR2 FQGTGA. This material consisted of peripheral blood, taken on day 0 of AZD1222 vaccination. This TCR was sampled from an adult in good health. The chain has TRBV7-3 and TRBJ1-1, with unresolved D. CDR3 region: CASSYTIGDTEAFF. DNA of the CDR3: TGTGCCAGCAGCTATACTATTGGGGACACTGAAGCTTTCTTT.